The rows below give T cell receptor beta chains drawn from one sample of a study of Graves' ophthalmopathy and Graves' hyperthyroidism. One entry per CDR3 protein results from TCRdb running MiXCR on the multiplex PCR reads. The table shows over 450,000 distinct CDR3 sequences, with approximately 15% occurring only once. Material: blood. The receptors derive from a woman in her 30s with Graves' ophthalmopathy. The CDR3 runs from the conserved cysteine through the conserved F or W. D genes are given only for firm matches. Clone size is given for some rows only: seen once, a few or many times, or a class if the clone is expanded.

d_gene	abundance	v_gene	j_gene	CDR3aa	CDR3nt
.	few	TRBV2	TRBJ2-2	CASRGRTQGSRELFF	TGTGCCAGCAGAGGTAGGACGCAGGGGTCCCGGGAGCTGTTTTTT
.	many	TRBV19	TRBJ1-1	CASSIIGKNTEAFF	TGTGCCAGTAGTATCATCGGGAAGAACACTGAAGCTTTCTTT
TRBD1	.	TRBV6-2/TRBV6-3	TRBJ2-7	CASNSGTGIPYEQYF	TGTGCCAGCAATTCCGGGACAGGGATACCCTACGAGCAGTACTTC
.	.	TRBV30	TRBJ2-2	CAWSRGRAGELFF	TGTGCCTGGAGCAGGGGTAGGGCCGGGGAGCTGTTTTTT
TRBD2	.	TRBV7-2	TRBJ2-5	CASSSQREFRETQYF	TGTGCCAGCAGCTCCCAGCGGGAGTTTAGGGAGACCCAGTACTTC
.	few	TRBV4-2	TRBJ2-7	CASSQVRSGVPNEQYF	TGTGCCAGCAGCCAAGTCAGGTCGGGAGTCCCAAACGAGCAGTACTTC
TRBD1	many	TRBV12-3/TRBV12-4	TRBJ1-1	CASSPRQGDTEAFF	TGTGCCAGCAGTCCACGACAGGGGGACACTGAAGCTTTCTTT
.	.	TRBV6-1	TRBJ2-2	CASYRGARINTGELFF	TGTGCCAGCTATCGGGGGGCGCGAATTAACACCGGGGAGCTGTTTTTT
.	many	TRBV2	TRBJ2-7	CASSRTEHSYEQYF	TGTGCCAGCAGCCGGACAGAGCACTCCTACGAGCAGTACTTC
TRBD2	.	TRBV5-1	TRBJ2-5	CASSPSGLAGAYQETQYF	TGCGCCAGCAGCCCCTCGGGACTAGCGGGGGCGTACCAAGAGACCCAGTACTTC
.	few	TRBV27	TRBJ1-6	CASGQGKSSPLHF	TGTGCCAGCGGCCAGGGGAAGTCTTCACCCCTCCACTTT
.	.	TRBV5-5	TRBJ2-7	CASSLDAGAFYEQYF	TGTGCCAGCAGCTTGGATGCAGGGGCATTCTACGAGCAGTACTTC
.	.	TRBV20-1	TRBJ1-2	CSARGAPPWYGYTF	TGCAGTGCTAGAGGGGCTCCTCCGTGGTATGGCTACACCTTC
.	many	TRBV28	TRBJ1-2	CASSSATGLYGYTF	TGTGCCAGCAGTTCCGCCACAGGGCTCTATGGCTACACCTTC
TRBD1	.	TRBV5-1	TRBJ1-1	CASSRDSLTEAFF	TGCGCCAGCAGCCGGGACAGCCTCACTGAAGCTTTCTTT
.	many	TRBV7-2	TRBJ2-5	CASSLGPGGGQETQYF	TGTGCCAGCAGCTTGGGGCCAGGGGGGGGACAAGAGACCCAGTACTTC
.	few	TRBV3-1	TRBJ1-2	CASSQLNFQGGYGYTF	TGTGCCAGCAGCCAATTGAATTTTCAGGGCGGCTATGGCTACACCTTC
TRBD1	many	TRBV18	TRBJ1-5	CASSPPTGNQPQHF	TGTGCCAGCTCACCGCCGACAGGGAATCAGCCCCAGCATTTT
.	many	TRBV6-1	TRBJ1-2	CASRPGVSYGYTF	TGTGCCAGCAGGCCAGGGGTTAGCTATGGCTACACCTTC
.	many	TRBV15	TRBJ1-1	CATSNVRGGGTEAFF	TGTGCCACCAGCAACGTACGGGGTGGCGGCACTGAAGCTTTCTTT
TRBD1	many	TRBV6-1	TRBJ2-2	CASSEEWTGMDTGELFF	TGTGCCAGCAGTGAAGAATGGACAGGGATGGACACCGGGGAGCTGTTTTTT
.	few	TRBV11-2	TRBJ2-3	CASSPQAGRDTQYF	TGTGCCAGCAGCCCCCAAGCAGGGCGAGATACGCAGTATTTT
.	many	TRBV28	TRBJ1-1	CASTSGGGNTEAFF	TGTGCCAGCACCTCGGGGGGTGGGAACACTGAAGCTTTCTTT
.	many	TRBV18	TRBJ2-7	CASSPGGTSYEQYF	TGTGCCAGCTCACCAGGAGGGACAAGCTACGAGCAGTACTTC
TRBD1	many	TRBV28	TRBJ1-2	CASSIIQGVNYGYTF	TGTGCCAGCAGTATAATACAGGGGGTAAACTATGGCTACACCTTC
TRBD2	many	TRBV20-1	TRBJ2-7	CSASSARASGSSYEQYF	TGCAGTGCTAGTAGCGCTCGGGCTAGCGGGAGTTCCTACGAGCAGTACTTC
.	many	TRBV10-3	TRBJ1-1	CAISESASSVNTEAFF	TGTGCCATCAGTGAGTCAGCAAGTTCGGTGAACACTGAAGCTTTCTTT
.	few	TRBV6-1	TRBJ1-2	CASSPGPLYGYTF	TGTGCCAGCAGTCCGGGCCCCCTCTATGGCTACACCTTC
.	many	TRBV6-5	TRBJ2-5	CASSYSNRAETQYF	TGTGCCAGCAGTTACTCGAACAGGGCTGAGACCCAGTACTTC
TRBD1	.	TRBV6-1	TRBJ2-5	CASRGPGQGRGETQYF	TGTGCCAGCAGGGGACCGGGACAGGGGAGGGGAGAGACCCAGTACTTC
.	many	TRBV6-1	TRBJ1-2	CASSEYLRNYGYTF	TGTGCCAGCAGTGAATACCTCAGGAACTATGGCTACACCTTC
.	many	TRBV28	TRBJ2-4	CASSSTAYVAKNIKYF	TGTGCCAGCAGCTCGACAGCTTATGTAGCCAAAAACATTAAGTACTTC
TRBD1	.	TRBV4-1	TRBJ2-7	CASSQSPTGDRSYEQYF	TGCGCCAGCAGCCAATCCCCTACGGGGGACAGGTCCTACGAGCAGTACTTC
.	.	TRBV3-1	TRBJ2-7	CASSQVVYEQYF	TGTGCCAGCAGCCAAGTTGTCTACGAGCAGTACTTC
TRBD2	many	TRBV28	TRBJ2-5	CASSLYGGTETQYF	TGTGCCAGCAGTTTATACGGGGGGACGGAGACCCAGTACTTC
.	many	TRBV6-5	TRBJ2-2	CASKVVAGELFF	TGTGCCAGCAAGGTTGTCGCCGGGGAGCTGTTTTTT
TRBD2	many	TRBV6-1	TRBJ2-7	CASSGLAGNEQYF	TGTGCCAGCAGTGGACTAGCGGGGAACGAGCAGTACTTC
TRBD1	few	TRBV4-1	TRBJ2-7	CASSTYLSDRGPIEYF	TGCGCCAGCAGCACTTACCTATCGGACAGGGGCCCTATAGAGTACTTC
.	many	TRBV11-2	TRBJ2-7	CASSLFRQGGEQYF	TGTGCCAGCAGCTTATTCCGACAGGGAGGTGAGCAGTACTTC
TRBD2	many	TRBV4-1	TRBJ2-5	CASSQGLAIQETQYF	TGCGCCAGCAGCCAAGGACTAGCGATCCAAGAGACCCAGTACTTC
TRBD1	many	TRBV27	TRBJ1-1	CASSLHPRDRVSTEAFF	TGTGCCAGCAGTTTACATCCCCGGGACAGGGTGAGCACTGAAGCTTTCTTT
.	many	TRBV14	TRBJ2-5	CASSHMGKLQETQYF	TGTGCCAGCAGCCACATGGGGAAGCTTCAAGAGACCCAGTACTTC
.	many	TRBV20-1	TRBJ1-3	CSARESGNTIYF	TGCAGTGCTAGAGAGTCAGGAAACACCATATATTTT
TRBD2	.	TRBV20-1	TRBJ2-7	CSGDYLGSYEQYF	TGCAGCGGGGACTATCTTGGCTCCTACGAGCAGTACTTC
TRBD1	.	TRBV24-1	TRBJ2-5	CATSDLTGTGVETQYF	TGTGCCACCAGTGATTTAACCGGGACAGGGGTAGAGACCCAGTACTTC
.	.	TRBV6-5	TRBJ2-4	CASSYGEPRGARNIQYF	TGTGCCAGCAGTTATGGGGAGCCCCGGGGGGCTAGAAACATTCAGTACTTC
.	.	TRBV12-3/TRBV12-4	TRBJ1-1	CASSYRPGHRTNTEAFF	TGTGCCAGCAGTTATAGACCGGGACATAGGACGAACACTGAAGCTTTCTTT
TRBD1	many	TRBV28	TRBJ2-7	CASRARDRGIYEQYF	TGTGCCAGCAGGGCTCGGGACAGGGGGATCTACGAGCAGTACTTC
.	many	TRBV25-1	TRBJ2-2	CASSGKGTGELFF	TGTGCCAGCAGTGGGAAGGGCACCGGGGAGCTGTTTTTT
.	many	TRBV27	TRBJ2-2	CASSLFREQGGELFF	TGTGCCAGCAGTTTATTTCGGGAGCAGGGCGGGGAGCTGTTTTTT
TRBD2	many	TRBV12-3/TRBV12-4	TRBJ2-7	CASSRLAGGYEQYF	TGTGCCAGCAGTCGCTTAGCGGGAGGCTACGAGCAGTACTTC
.	.	TRBV11-2	TRBJ2-3	CASSRDFSTDTQYF	TGTGCCAGCAGCAGGGACTTTAGCACAGATACGCAGTATTTT
.	many	TRBV11-2	TRBJ1-2	CASSHHRVNYGYTF	TGTGCCAGCAGCCACCACAGGGTCAACTATGGCTACACCTTC
.	many	TRBV7-3	TRBJ1-3	CASSRTYPSAGNTIYF	TGTGCCAGCAGCCGAACATACCCGAGCGCAGGAAACACCATATATTTT